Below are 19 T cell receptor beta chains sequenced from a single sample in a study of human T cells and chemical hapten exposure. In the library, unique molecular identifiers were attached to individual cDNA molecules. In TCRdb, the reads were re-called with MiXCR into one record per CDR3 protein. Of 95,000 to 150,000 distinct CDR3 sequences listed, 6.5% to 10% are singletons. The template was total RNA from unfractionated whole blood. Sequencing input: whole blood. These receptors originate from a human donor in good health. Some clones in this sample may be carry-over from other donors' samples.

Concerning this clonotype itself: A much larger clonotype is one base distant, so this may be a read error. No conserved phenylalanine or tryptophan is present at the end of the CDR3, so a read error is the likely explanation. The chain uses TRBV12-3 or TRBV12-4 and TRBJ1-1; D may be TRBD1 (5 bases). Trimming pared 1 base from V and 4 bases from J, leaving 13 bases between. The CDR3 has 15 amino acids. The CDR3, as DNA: TGTGCCAGCAGTTTAGACCCCTCGGGGACCACTGAAGCTTTCTCT. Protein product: CASSLDPSGTTEAFS.

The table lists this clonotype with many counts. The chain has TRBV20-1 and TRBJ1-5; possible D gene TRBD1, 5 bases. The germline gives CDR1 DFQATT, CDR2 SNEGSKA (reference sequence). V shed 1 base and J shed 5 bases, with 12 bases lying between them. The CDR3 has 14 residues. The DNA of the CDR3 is TGCAGTGCTAGAGTGTCGGGGCCGTATCAGCCCCAGCATTTT. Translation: CSARVSGPYQPQHF.

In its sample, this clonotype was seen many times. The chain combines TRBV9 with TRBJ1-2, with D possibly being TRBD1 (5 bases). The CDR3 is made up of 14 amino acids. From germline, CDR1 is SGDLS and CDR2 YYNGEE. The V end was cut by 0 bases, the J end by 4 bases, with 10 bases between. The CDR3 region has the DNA TGTGCCAGCAGCGTAGGGGCAGGGATCTATGGCTACACCTTC. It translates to CASSVGAGIYGYTF.

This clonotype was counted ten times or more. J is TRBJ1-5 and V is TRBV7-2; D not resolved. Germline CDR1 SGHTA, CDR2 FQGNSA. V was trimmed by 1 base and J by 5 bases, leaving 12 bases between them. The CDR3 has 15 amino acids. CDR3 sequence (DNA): TGTGCCAGCAGCTTAGGTGGCTTATGGGATCAGCCCCAGCATTTT. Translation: CASSLGGLWDQPQHF.

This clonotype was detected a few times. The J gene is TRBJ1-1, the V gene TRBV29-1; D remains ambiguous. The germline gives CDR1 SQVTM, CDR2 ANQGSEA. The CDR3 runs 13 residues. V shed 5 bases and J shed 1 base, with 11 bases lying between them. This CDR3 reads CSVNEIRNTEAFF. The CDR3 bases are TGCAGCGTTAATGAGATCCGGAACACTGAAGCTTTCTTT.

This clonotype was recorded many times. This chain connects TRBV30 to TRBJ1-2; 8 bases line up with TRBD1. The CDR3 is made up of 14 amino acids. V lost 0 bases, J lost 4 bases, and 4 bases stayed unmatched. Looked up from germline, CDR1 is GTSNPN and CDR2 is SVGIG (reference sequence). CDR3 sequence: CAWSVPGQGYGYTF. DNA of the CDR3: TGTGCCTGGAGTGTACCCGGACAGGGCTATGGCTACACCTTC.

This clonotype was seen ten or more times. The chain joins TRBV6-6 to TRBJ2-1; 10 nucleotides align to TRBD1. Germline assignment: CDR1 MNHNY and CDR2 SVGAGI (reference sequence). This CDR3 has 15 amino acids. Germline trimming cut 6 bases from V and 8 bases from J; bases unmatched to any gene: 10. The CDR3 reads CASRRRDRGSDEQFF. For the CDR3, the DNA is TGTGCCAGCAGACGCCGGGACAGGGGCTCGGATGAGCAGTTCTTC.

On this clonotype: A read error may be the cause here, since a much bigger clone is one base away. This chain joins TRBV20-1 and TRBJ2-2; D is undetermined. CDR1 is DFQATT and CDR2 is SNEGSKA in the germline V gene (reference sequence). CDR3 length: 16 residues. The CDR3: CSARDPRTANTRELFF. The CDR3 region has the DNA TGCAGTGCTAGAGATCCCCGGACCGCGAACACCAGGGAGCTGTTTTTT.

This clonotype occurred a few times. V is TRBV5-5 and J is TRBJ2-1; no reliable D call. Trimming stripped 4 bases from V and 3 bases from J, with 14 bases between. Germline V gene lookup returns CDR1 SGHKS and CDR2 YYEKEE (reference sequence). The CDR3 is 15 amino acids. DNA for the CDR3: TGTGCCAGCAGCCCTGGACGCAGAAGCTACAATGAGCAGTTCTTC. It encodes CASSPGRRSYNEQFF.

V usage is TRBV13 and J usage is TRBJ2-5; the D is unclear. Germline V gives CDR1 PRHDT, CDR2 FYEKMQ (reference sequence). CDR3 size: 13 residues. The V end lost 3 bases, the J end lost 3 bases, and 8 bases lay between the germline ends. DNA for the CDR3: TGTGCCAGCAGCTTCGGATCTGAAGAGACCCAGTACTTC. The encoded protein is CASSFGSEETQYF.

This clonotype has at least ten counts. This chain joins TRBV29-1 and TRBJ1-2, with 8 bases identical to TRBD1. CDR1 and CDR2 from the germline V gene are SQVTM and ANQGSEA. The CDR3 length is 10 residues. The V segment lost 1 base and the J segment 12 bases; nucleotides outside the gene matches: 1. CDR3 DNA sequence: TGCAGCGTTGAAGGACAGGGGCACACCTTC. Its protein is CSVEGQGHTF.

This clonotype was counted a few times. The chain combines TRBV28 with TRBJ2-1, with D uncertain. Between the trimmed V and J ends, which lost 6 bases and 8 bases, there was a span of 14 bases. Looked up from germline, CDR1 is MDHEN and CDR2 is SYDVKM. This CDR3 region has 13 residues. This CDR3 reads CASSPPPGHEQFF. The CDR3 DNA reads TGTGCCAGCAGCCCCCCCCCGGGTCATGAGCAGTTCTTC.

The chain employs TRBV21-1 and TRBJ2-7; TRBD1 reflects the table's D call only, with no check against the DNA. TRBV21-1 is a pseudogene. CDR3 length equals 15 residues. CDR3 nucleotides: TGTGCCAGCAGCAAAGGCCGGACAGGGCCTTACGAGCAGTACTTC. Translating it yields CASSKGRTGPYEQYF.

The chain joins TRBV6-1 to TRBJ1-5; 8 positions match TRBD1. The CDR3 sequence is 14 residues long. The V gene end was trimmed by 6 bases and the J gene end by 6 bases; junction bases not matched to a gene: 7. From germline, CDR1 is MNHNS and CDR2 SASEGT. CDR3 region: CASRQNDRGQPQHF. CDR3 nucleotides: TGTGCCAGCAGACAAAATGACAGGGGTCAGCCCCAGCATTTT.

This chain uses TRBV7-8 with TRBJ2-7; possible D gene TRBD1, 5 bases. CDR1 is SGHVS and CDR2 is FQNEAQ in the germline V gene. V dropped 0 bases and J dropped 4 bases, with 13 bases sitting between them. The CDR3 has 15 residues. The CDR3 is CASSLARVGRYEQYF. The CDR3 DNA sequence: TGTGCCAGCAGCTTAGCCAGGGTAGGGCGGTACGAGCAGTACTTC.

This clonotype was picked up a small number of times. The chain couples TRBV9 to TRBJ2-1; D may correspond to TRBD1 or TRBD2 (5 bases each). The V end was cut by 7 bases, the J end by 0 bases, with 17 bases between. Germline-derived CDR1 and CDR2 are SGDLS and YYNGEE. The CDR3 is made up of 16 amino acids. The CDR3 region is CASSPSWGISYNEQFF. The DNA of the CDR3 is TGTGCCAGCTCCCCTAGCTGGGGCATCTCCTACAATGAGCAGTTCTTC.

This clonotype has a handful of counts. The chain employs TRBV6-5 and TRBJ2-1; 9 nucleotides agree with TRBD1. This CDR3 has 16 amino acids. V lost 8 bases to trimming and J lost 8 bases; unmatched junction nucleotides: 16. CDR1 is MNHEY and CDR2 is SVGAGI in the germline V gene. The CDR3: CASGGPGQGISYEQFF. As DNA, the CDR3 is TGTGCCAGCGGTGGTCCGGGACAGGGAATTTCGTATGAGCAGTTCTTC.

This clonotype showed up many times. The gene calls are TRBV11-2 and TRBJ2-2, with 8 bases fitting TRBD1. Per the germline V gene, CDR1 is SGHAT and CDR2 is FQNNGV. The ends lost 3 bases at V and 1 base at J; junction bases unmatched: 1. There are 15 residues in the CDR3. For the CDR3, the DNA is TGTGCCAGCAGCTTGGGGACAGGGAACACCGGGGAGCTGTTTTTT. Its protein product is CASSLGTGNTGELFF.

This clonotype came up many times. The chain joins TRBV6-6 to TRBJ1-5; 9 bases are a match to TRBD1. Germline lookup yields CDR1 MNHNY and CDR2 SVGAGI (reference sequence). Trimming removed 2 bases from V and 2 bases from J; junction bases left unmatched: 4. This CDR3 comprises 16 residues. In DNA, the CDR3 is TGTGCCAGCAGTTACGGGGGACAGGGCGGCAATCAGCCCCAGCATTTT. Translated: CASSYGGQGGNQPQHF.